Listed below are T cell receptor beta chains from one sample, sequenced in a study of CD8 T cells in ankylosing spondylitis. TCRdb re-called the 5' RACE reads with MiXCR, one entry per CDR3 protein. The sample has 250,000 or so distinct CDR3 sequences; under 20% are singletons. The sample comprised blood, either unsorted or a sorted T cell fraction (not recorded which). The receptors stem from a male donor with ankylosing spondylitis or in good health (not recorded which). The CDR3 runs from the conserved cysteine through the conserved F or W. A D gene is named only where the DNA matches it firmly. The listing skips clone size in some rows; elsewhere it reads once, few, many or a size class.

clone size	D gene	V gene	J gene	CDR3 length	CDR3 protein	CDR3 DNA
NA	NA	TRBV12-3/TRBV12-4	TRBJ2-1	14	CASSLTTGYNEQFF	TGTGCCAGCAGTTTAACCACTGGCTACAATGAGCAGTTCTTC
NA	NA	TRBV29-1	TRBJ2-2	14	CSVLNQQSTGELFF	TGCAGCGTTCTCAACCAACAGAGCACCGGGGAGCTGTTTTTT
NA	NA	TRBV21-1	TRBJ2-3	16	CASSIGLAGVTDTQYF	TGTGCCAGCAGCATCGGACTAGCGGGAGTAACAGATACGCAGTATTTT
NA	NA	TRBV5-6	TRBJ2-3	13	CASSLRPPDTQYF	TGTGCCAGCAGCTTGAGACCTCCAGATACGCAGTATTTT
few	NA	TRBV6-5	TRBJ1-2	15	CASSYTPGINYGYTF	TGTGCCAGCAGTTACACCCCAGGGATCAACTATGGCTACACCTTC
many	TRBD1	TRBV4-1	TRBJ1-5	16	CASSQEDRGGNQPQHF	TGCGCCAGCAGCCAAGAGGACAGGGGTGGCAATCAGCCCCAGCATTTT
few	NA	TRBV12-3/TRBV12-4	TRBJ2-7	14	CASSLNLYSYEQYF	TGTGCCAGCAGTTTGAACCTCTACTCCTACGAGCAGTACTTC
few	NA	TRBV5-1	TRBJ2-3	12	CASSQVSDTQYF	TGCGCCAGCAGCCAGGTGTCAGATACGCAGTATTTT
many	TRBD1	TRBV24-1	TRBJ2-2	16	CATATPGQGVTGELFF	TGTGCCACCGCAACTCCGGGACAGGGTGTCACCGGGGAGCTGTTTTTT
NA	TRBD1	TRBV6-1	TRBJ2-2	15	CASSEGQGVTGELFF	TGTGCCAGCAGCGAGGGACAGGGAGTGACCGGGGAGCTGTTTTTT